Listed below are T cell receptor beta chains from one sample, sequenced in a study of blood T cell repertoires in COVID-19. Produced via immunoSEQ multiplex PCR; TCRdb's table is partial and in-frame only. The top ten hold more than 6% of the sample, which has about 240,000 clones, roughly 90% seen once. The specimen sequenced was peripheral blood. The receptors shown here come from a man aged 55 to 70 who had recovered from COVID-19. Both conserved end residues are trimmed from each CDR3.

V	J	CDR3
TRBV6-5	TRBJ1-6	ASTGPTKGDSPLH
TRBV6-2/TRBV6-3	TRBJ1-1	ASSLQGNTEAF
TRBV2	TRBJ1-1	ASRARQLNTEAF
TRBV6-5	TRBJ1-1	ASRVTGIHTEAF
TRBV3-1/TRBV3-2	TRBJ1-1	ASSHSTPRDRGRTEAF
TRBV18	TRBJ1-1	ASSPRGDWSEAF
TRBV27	TRBJ2-2	ASRILAGGNTGELF
TRBV28	TRBJ1-5	ASAGTGDWNQPQH
TRBV2	TRBJ2-7	ASSAGRYEQY
TRBV3-1/TRBV3-2	TRBJ1-3	ASSPRAGNTIY
TRBV6-6	TRBJ1-5	ASSKGDRVSNQPQH
TRBV30	TRBJ1-2	AWSTGRGNYGYT
TRBV2	TRBJ1-3	ASSAPGQGAGNTIY
TRBV28	TRBJ1-4	ASFSAGRGELWEKLF
TRBV28	TRBJ1-2	ASSSPSPGSGGYT
TRBV4-1	TRBJ2-7	ASSQDRDTYEQY
TRBV9	TRBJ2-3	ASSVEGTATDTQY
TRBV11-3	TRBJ1-6	ASSGGYSPLH
TRBV7-9	TRBJ2-2	ASSLNLRRVDTGELF
TRBV18	TRBJ2-3	ASSPSVGRFTDTQY
TRBV11-2	TRBJ2-3	ASSWRGGRGDTQY
TRBV5-1	TRBJ2-6	ASSPIQGGVPGANVLT
TRBV10-3	TRBJ2-1	AISESNSYEQF
TRBV5-1	TRBJ2-7	ASSLATVTSGGAYEQY
TRBV21-1	TRBJ2-3	ASSKAGGSDTQY
TRBV12-5	TRBJ2-4	ASGFPQGSKNIQY
TRBV6-1	TRBJ1-6	ASSDPYSLTGSIYNSPLH
TRBV2	TRBJ2-2	ASSRQGPGTGELF
TRBV7-6	TRBJ1-4	ASSLAPGQGDEKLF
TRBV15	TRBJ1-1	ATSRTGETEAF
TRBV5-1	TRBJ2-7	ASSLGLGRYEQY
TRBV6-5	TRBJ1-4	ASSSGGLGEKLF
TRBV6-5	TRBJ2-7	ASRGTGGASYEQY
TRBV5-1	TRBJ1-2	ASSLRTGVGYT
TRBV3-1/TRBV3-2	TRBJ1-2	ASSQNGLDNYGYT
TRBV7-6	TRBJ1-5	ASSLRGNQPQH
TRBV3-1/TRBV3-2	TRBJ1-6	ASSQDRGPFNSPLH
TRBV27	TRBJ2-3	ASSFGGPDTQY
TRBV4-2	TRBJ2-7	ASSQVGSYEQY
TRBV2	TRBJ2-5	ASSDALAGGQETQY
TRBV19	TRBJ2-7	ASSIRQGGEQY
TRBV9	TRBJ1-2	ASSGGSGGQNYGYT
TRBV18	TRBJ2-2	ASSPPGQGTGELF
TRBV28	TRBJ2-6	ASSLSSGANVLT
TRBV2	TRBJ2-2	ASSPLAGGSFGELF
TRBV11-2	TRBJ2-7	ASRQLAGRTYEQY
TRBV5-1	TRBJ1-2	ASSLVTGLSNYGYT
TRBV6-6	TRBJ2-3	ASSLGGARGPISTDTQY
TRBV29-1	TRBJ2-5	SVEQGFETQY
TRBV6-5	TRBJ2-5	ASAPGPQETQY
TRBV11-2	TRBJ1-6	ASSLELPGNNSPLH
TRBV7-8	TRBJ2-7	ASSLTRTDSGNYEQY
TRBV30	TRBJ1-2	AWTPGLNYGYT
TRBV2	TRBJ1-1	ASRPWTDVSEAF
TRBV5-1	TRBJ1-2	ASQRQGWDGYT
TRBV6-5	TRBJ1-4	ASSYSSGVTVF
TRBV6-5	TRBJ1-6	ASSRRGDSPLH
TRBV10-3	TRBJ2-2	AIRPTGNTGELF